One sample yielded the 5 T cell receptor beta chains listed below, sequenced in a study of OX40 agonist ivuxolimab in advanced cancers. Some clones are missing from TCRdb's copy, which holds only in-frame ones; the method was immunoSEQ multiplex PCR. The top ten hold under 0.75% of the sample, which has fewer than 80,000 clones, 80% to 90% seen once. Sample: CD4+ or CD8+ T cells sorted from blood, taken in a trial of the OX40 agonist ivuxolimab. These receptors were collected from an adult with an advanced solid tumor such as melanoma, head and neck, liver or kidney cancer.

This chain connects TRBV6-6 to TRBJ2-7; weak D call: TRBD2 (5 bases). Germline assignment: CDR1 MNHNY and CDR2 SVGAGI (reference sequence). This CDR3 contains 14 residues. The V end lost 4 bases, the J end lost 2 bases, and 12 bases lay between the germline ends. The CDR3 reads CASSSAEGPYEQYF. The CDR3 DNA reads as TGTGCCAGCAGTTCCGCAGAGGGCCCCTACGAGCAGTACTTC.

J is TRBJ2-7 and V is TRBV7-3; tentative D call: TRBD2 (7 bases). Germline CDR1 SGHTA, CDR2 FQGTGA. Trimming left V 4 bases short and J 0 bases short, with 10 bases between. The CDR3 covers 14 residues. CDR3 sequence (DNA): TGTGCCAGCAGCTCGGGGGGCAGCTCCTACGAGCAGTACTTC. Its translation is CASSSGGSSYEQYF.

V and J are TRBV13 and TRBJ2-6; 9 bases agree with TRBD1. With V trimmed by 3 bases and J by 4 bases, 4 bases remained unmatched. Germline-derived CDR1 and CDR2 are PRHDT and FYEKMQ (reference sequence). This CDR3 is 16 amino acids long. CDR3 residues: CASSFGQGLGANVLTF. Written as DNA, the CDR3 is TGTGCCAGCAGCTTCGGACAGGGGCTCGGGGCCAACGTCCTGACTTTC. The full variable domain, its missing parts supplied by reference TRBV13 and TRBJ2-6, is AAGVIQSPRHLIKEKRETATLKCYPIPRHDTVYWYQQGPGQDPQFLISFYEKMQSDKGSIPDRFSAQQFSDYHSELNMSSLELGDSALYFCASSFGQGLGANVLTFGAGSRLTVL.

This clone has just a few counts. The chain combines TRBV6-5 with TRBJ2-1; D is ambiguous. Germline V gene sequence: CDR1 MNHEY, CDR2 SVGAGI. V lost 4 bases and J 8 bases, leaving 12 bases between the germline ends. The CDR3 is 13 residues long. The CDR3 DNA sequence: TGTGCCAGCAGTTTACAGTCACCGGATGAGCAGTTCTTC. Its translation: CASSLQSPDEQFF.

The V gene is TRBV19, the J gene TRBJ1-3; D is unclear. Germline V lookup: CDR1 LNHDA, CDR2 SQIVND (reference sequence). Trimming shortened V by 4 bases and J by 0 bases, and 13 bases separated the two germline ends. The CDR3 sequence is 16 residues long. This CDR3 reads CASSSSGRSSGNTIYF. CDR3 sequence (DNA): TGTGCCAGTAGTAGCAGCGGCCGCAGCTCTGGAAACACCATATATTTT.